This T cell receptor beta chain was captured by sequencing in a study of siplizumab effects on memory and regulatory T cells. Data came from immunoSEQ multiplex PCR; TCRdb stores just in-frame clones and leaves some out. The sample has over 65,000 clones, around 93% seen once. This clone was seen once. The TCR was taken from a human donor in good health. Source material: CD8+ T cells sorted from blood.

CDR3: CASSLGGIAGADPTYEQYF. The CDR3 nucleotides read TGTGCCAGCAGTTTAGGGGGAATAGCGGGGGCAGATCCAACCTACGAGCAGTACTTC. The chain combines TRBV28 with TRBJ2-7; 9 bases fit TRBD2. The CDR3 has 19 amino acids. The V gene end was trimmed by 2 bases and the J gene end by 2 bases; junction bases not matched to a gene: 16. Germline CDR1 and CDR2: MDHEN and SYDVKM.